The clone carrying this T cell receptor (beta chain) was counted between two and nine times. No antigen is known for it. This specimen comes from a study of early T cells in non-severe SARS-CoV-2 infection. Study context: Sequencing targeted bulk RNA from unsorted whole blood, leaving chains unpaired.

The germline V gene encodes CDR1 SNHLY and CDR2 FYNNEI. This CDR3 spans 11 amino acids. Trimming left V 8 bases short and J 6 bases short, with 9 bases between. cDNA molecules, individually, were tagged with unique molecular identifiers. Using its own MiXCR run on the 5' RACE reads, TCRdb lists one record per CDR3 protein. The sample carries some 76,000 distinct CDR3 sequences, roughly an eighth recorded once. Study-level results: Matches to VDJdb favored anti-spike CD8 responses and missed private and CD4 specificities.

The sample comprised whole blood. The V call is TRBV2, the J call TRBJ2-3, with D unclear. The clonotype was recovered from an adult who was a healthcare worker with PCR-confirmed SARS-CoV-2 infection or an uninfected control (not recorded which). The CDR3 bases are TGTGCCAGCTTCCAGCTGGATACGCAGTATTTT. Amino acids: CASFQLDTQYF.